The T cell receptor (beta chain) under discussion was sequenced for a study of a mutant IDH1 vaccine in newly diagnosed glioma. Overall study: Vaccine dosing followed radiotherapy by 4-6 weeks, or accompanied temozolomide cycles. V12 occurred at week 35 and V13 at week 47. The study, taken as a whole, reports: Pseudoprogression apparently tracked independently of changes in top peripheral T cell clonotypes.

There are 15 residues in the CDR3. CDR1 and CDR2 (germline): MNHNS, SASEGT. The V end lost 6 bases, the J end lost 2 bases, and 16 bases lay between the germline ends. Comment on this clone: Its antigen is unknown.

Profiling relied on immunoSEQ multiplex PCR, and the TCRdb table lists in-frame clones only, not all of them. This table has under 40,000 clones, about 80% appearing once. Documented time point: week 47, end of study. The investigators gave 300 ug of mutant IDH1 20-mer peptide in each vaccine dose, together with topical imiquimod. Newly diagnosed WHO grade 3 or 4 IDH1-mutant, ATRX-lost astrocytomas were identified in the donors. The source was PBMCs, collected from a glioma patient whose treatment included an IDH1 peptide vaccine. This TCR derives from a man younger than 45 with glioma. This chain links TRBV6-1 with TRBJ1-1; the D is unclear. In DNA form, the CDR3 reads TGTGCCAGCAGGCGCCGAGCGGGTATAAACACTGAAGCTTTCTTT. It is translated as CASRRRAGINTEAFF.